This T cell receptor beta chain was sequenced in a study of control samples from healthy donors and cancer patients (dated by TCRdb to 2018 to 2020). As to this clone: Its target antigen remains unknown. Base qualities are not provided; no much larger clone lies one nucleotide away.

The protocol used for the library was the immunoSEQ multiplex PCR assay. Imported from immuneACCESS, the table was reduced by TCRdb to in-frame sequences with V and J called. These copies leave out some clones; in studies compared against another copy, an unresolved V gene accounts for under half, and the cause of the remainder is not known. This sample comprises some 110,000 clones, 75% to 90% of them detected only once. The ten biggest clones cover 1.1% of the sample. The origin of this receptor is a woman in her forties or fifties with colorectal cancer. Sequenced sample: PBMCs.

The CDR3 amino acid sequence is: CASSLVADRGFYEQYF. The DNA sequence is as follows: TGTGCCAGCAGCTTAGTCGCGGACAGGGGATTCTACGAGCAGTACTTC. The chain uses TRBV7-8 and TRBJ2-7; TRBD1 matches 9 bases in the middle. Its CDR3 holds 16 amino acids, cysteine through phenylalanine. Just the 48-base CDR3 DNA is kept, in frame starting at base 1. Trimming leaves V shorter by 1 base and J shorter by 3 bases, with the junction holding 7 bases beyond the gene matches. CDR1 SGHVS and CDR2 FQNEAQ are derived from the germline V gene.